A single sample gave rise to the 16 T cell receptor beta chains below, sequenced in a study of shared clonotypes between healthy human individuals. Assay used: immunoSEQ multiplex PCR; TCRdb lists only in-frame clones, some missing. This sample yields roughly 2,000,000 clones, of which just under 95% are seen a single time; approximately 1.6% belongs to the top ten. CD45RO-negative CD8 cells positively selected for CCR7 made up the naive population, which excluded terminally differentiated effector memory CD45RA+ cells. The specimen was naive CD8+ T cells from PBMCs. Receptor source: a man in his late teens or twenties in good health. Some clones in this sample may be carry-over from other donors' samples.

J is TRBJ2-2 and V is TRBV7-9, with 7 bases that match TRBD1. The CDR3 is made up of 15 amino acids. V shed 5 bases, J shed 4 bases, and the junction held 7 bases outside the gene matches. From germline, CDR1 is SEHNR and CDR2 FQNEAQ (reference sequence). Written as DNA, the CDR3 is TGTGCCAGCAGCACGACAGGGACGGGCACCGGGGAGCTGTTTTTT. The encoded protein is CASSTTGTGTGELFF.

The CDR3 DNA sequence: TGTGCCAGCAGCGACACTGGCGGGGTCTCTGGAAACACCATATATTTT. This encodes CASSDTGGVSGNTIYF. The rearrangement joins TRBV9 to TRBJ1-3, with D hard to call. The V gene lost 3 bases and the J gene lost 0 bases, with 13 bases spanning the gap. The CDR3 has 16 residues. Germline loops: CDR1 SGDLS, CDR2 YYNGEE.

The V and J genes are TRBV28 and TRBJ2-7; D not resolved. V lost 2 bases, J lost 2 bases, and 10 bases lay in between. The CDR3 totals 14 residues. CDR1 is MDHEN, CDR2 SYDVKM, per germline. CDR3 in DNA: TGTGCCAGCAGTTTAGAACAAAACCCCTACGAGCAGTACTTC. It yields the protein CASSLEQNPYEQYF.

Concerning this clone: One end of the junction varies from germline; a read error may be responsible. The chain combines TRBV28 with TRBJ1-3; TRBD1 might be the D (5 bases). Germline V CDR1 and CDR2: MDHEN, SYDVKM. The CDR3 totals 15 residues. CDR3: CASSAPPGIGDTIYF. As DNA, the CDR3 is TGTGCCAGCAGTGCCCCCCCAGGGATTGGAGACACCATATATTTT.

This chain joins TRBV7-2 and TRBJ2-7, with 7 bases aligning to TRBD1. This CDR3 has 14 residues. Germline V lookup: CDR1 SGHTA, CDR2 FQGNSA. V lost 5 bases and J lost 3; bases outside the gene matches: 7. DNA of the CDR3: TGTGCCAGCAGCCAAAGACAGGGTCGCTACGAGCAGTACTTC. As protein: CASSQRQGRYEQYF.

A word on this clone: The sample has other DNA sequences that encode this CDR3 too. The genes are TRBV9 and TRBJ2-1, with D possibly being TRBD2 (6 bases). Germline V CDR1 and CDR2: SGDLS, YYNGEE. V was shortened by 4 bases and J by 7 bases, with 9 bases between the two germline ends. CDR3 length equals 12 residues. The CDR3 DNA follows: TGTGCCAGCAGCTCACGGGAGAATGAGCAGTTCTTC. It yields the protein CASSSRENEQFF.

There are a few counts of this clone. This rearrangement joins TRBV4-1 to TRBJ2-2; D unresolved. Trimming removed 4 bases at V and 0 bases at J, with 3 bases between. Germline loops: CDR1 MGHRA, CDR2 YSYEKL. The CDR3 loop spans 13 amino acids. In DNA, the CDR3 is TGCGCCAGCAGCCTCGCGAACACCGGGGAGCTGTTTTTT. This translates into CASSLANTGELFF.

This chain joins TRBV5-4 and TRBJ1-1; no reliable D call. V was shortened by 4 bases and J by 1 base, with 14 bases between the two germline ends. Per the germline V gene, CDR1 is SGHNT and CDR2 is YYREEE (reference sequence). This CDR3 is built from 15 residues. The CDR3 nucleotides read TGTGCCAGCAGCCAAGATAGCGCAGGGAACACTGAAGCTTTCTTT. It translates to CASSQDSAGNTEAFF.

This chain joins TRBV9 and TRBJ1-1; 8 nucleotides agree with TRBD1. The germline CDR1 and CDR2 sequences are SGDLS and YYNGEE. V trimming: 3 bases; J trimming: 6 bases; junction bases outside the gene matches: 19. There are 18 residues in the CDR3. CDR3 DNA sequence: TGTGCCAGCAGCGATCACCCCGGGACAGGCGCGGGTCGGGCTGAAGCTTTCTTT. It translates to CASSDHPGTGAGRAEAFF. Full variable domain (outside the CDR3, taken from reference TRBV9 and TRBJ1-1): DSGVTQTPKHLITATGQRVTLRCSPRSGDLSVYWYQQSLDQGLQFLIQYYNGEERAKGNILERFSAQQFPDLHSELNLSSLELGDSALYFCASSDHPGTGAGRAEAFFGQGTRLTVV.

The chain is built from TRBV7-8 and TRBJ2-7, with D possibly TRBD2 on 5 matching bases. There are 15 residues in the CDR3. The V gene's germline CDR1 is SGHVS and CDR2 FQNEAQ. The V end was cut by 5 bases, the J end by 0 bases, with 14 bases between. CDR3 in amino acids: CASSHGGPSSYEQYF. As DNA, the CDR3 is TGTGCCAGCAGCCATGGAGGCCCGAGCTCCTACGAGCAGTACTTC.

This chain's CDR3 is CASSLGDVRGYTF. The CDR3 region has the DNA TGTGCCAGCAGCTTAGGGGACGTGAGGGGCTACACCTTC. V usage is TRBV7-9 and J usage is TRBJ1-2; TRBD1 is a possible D gene (5 bases). CDR3 length: 13 amino acids. Germline V gene data show CDR1 as SEHNR and CDR2 as FQNEAQ (reference sequence). V was pared by 1 base and J by 8 bases, with 11 bases between.

The chain carries TRBV15 and TRBJ2-5; TRBD1 matches at 7 bases. The J segment lost 1 base and the V segment lost 4 bases, leaving 9 bases of the junction unmatched. There are 16 residues in the CDR3. Per germline, CDR1 LNHNV and CDR2 YYDKDF (reference sequence). The CDR3 DNA follows: TGTGCCACCAGCACCCCGGACAGGAGTTTCCAAGAGACCCAGTACTTC. Amino acid sequence: CATSTPDRSFQETQYF.

The chain couples TRBV10-2 to TRBJ1-5; D unclear. Trimming took off 9 bases at V and 0 bases at J, with 12 bases between the two ends. Germline V gene lookup returns CDR1 WSHSY and CDR2 SAAADI. CDR3 length: 14 residues. For the CDR3, the DNA is TGCGCCAGTATGACCGCATATAGCAATCAGCCCCAGCATTTT. Translated: CASMTAYSNQPQHF.

The V and J genes are TRBV4-1 and TRBJ2-7; 9 bases align to TRBD1. The germline CDR1 and CDR2 sequences are MGHRA and YSYEKL. The CDR3 spans 16 residues. Trimming cost V 5 bases and J 6 bases; bases outside gene matches: 14. CDR3: CASSVHAGTGTSEQYF. Here the CDR3 DNA reads TGCGCCAGCAGCGTTCACGCCGGGACAGGGACCTCCGAGCAGTACTTC.

The CDR3 sequence is CASSWISGQSQETQYF. The CDR3 nucleotides are TGTGCCAGCAGCTGGATATCCGGACAGTCGCAAGAGACCCAGTACTTC. The chain combines TRBV7-9 with TRBJ2-5; tentatively, D is TRBD1 (6 bases). V was cut by 4 bases and J by 2 bases, with 17 bases left in between. The CDR3 has 16 amino acids. The V gene's germline CDR1 is SEHNR and CDR2 FQNEAQ (reference sequence).

Comment on this clone: At the DNA level, this CDR3 is encoded by other sequences in the same sample as well. The chain has TRBV7-9 and TRBJ2-7; D is ambiguous. Trimming pared 5 bases from V and 1 base from J, leaving 6 bases between. CDR1 is SEHNR, CDR2 FQNEAQ, per germline (reference sequence). This CDR3 has 12 amino acids. The CDR3 DNA sequence: TGTGCCAGCAGCCCGGGTTCCTACGAGCAGTACTTC. It specifies CASSPGSYEQYF.